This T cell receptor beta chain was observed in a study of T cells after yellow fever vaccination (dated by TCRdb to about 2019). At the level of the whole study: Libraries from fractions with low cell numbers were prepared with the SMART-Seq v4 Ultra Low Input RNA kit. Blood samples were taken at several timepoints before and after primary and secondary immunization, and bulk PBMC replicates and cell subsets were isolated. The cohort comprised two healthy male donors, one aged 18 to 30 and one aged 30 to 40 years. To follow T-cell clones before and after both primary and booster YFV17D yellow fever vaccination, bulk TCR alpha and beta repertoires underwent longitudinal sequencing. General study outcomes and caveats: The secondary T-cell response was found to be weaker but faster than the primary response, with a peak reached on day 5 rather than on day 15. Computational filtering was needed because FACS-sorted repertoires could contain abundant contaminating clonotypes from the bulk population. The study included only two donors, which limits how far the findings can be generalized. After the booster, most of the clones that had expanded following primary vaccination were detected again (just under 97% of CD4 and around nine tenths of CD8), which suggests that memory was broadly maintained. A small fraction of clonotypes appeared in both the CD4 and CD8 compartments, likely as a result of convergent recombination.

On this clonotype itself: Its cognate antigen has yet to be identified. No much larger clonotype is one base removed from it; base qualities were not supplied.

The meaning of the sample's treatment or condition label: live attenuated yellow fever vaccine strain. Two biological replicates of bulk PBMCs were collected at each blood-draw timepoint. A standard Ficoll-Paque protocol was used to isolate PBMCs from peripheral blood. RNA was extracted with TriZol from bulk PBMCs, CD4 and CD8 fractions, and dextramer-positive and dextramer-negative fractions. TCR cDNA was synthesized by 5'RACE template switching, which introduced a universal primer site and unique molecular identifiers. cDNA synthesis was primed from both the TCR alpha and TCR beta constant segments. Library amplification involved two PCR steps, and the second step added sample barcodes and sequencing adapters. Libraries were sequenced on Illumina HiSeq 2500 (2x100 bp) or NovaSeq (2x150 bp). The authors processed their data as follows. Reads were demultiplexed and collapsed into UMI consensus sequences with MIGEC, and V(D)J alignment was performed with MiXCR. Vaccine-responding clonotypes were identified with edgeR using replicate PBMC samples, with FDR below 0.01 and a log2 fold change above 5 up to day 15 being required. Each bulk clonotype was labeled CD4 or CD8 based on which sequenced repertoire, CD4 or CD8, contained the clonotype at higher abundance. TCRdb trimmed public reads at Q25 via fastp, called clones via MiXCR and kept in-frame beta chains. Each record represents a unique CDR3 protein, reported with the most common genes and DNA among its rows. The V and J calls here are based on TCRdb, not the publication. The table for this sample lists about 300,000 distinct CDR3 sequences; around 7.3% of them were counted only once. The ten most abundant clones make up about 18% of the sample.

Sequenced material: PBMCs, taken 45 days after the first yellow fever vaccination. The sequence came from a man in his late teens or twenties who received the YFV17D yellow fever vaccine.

The CDR3: CSVQVANTEAFF. The DNA sequence is given as TGCAGCGTCCAAGTGGCGAACACTGAAGCTTTCTTT. The chain uses TRBV29-1 and TRBJ1-1; the D segment cannot be called with confidence. The V and J ends are trimmed by 6 bases and 1 base, leaving 9 bases between them. As encoded in the germline V gene, CDR1 is SQVTM while CDR2 is ANQGSEA. The CDR3 sequence holds 12 residues, the cysteine and phenylalanine included. The sequence is cut down to CDR3 DNA, 36 bases in frame from base 1.